The rows below give T cell receptor beta chains drawn from one sample of a study of blood T cell repertoires in COVID-19. TCRdb's copy holds only in-frame clones and misses some; the assay was immunoSEQ multiplex PCR. Here the sample spans fewer than 600,000 clones, more than 75% being singletons. Sequenced sample: PBMCs or T cells enriched from blood (not recorded which). These TCRs come from a woman between 40 and 50 years old who had recovered from COVID-19. CDR3s include the opening cysteine and the closing phenylalanine or tryptophan. A D gene is named only where the DNA matches it firmly. Some rows mark clone size as missing; the rest say once, few, many or name a class of expanded clone.

size	D	V	J	CDR3	DNA
.	TRBD1	TRBV20-1	TRBJ1-6	CSASRDRGHILNSPLHF	TGCAGTGCTAGTCGCGACAGGGGACACATCCTTAATTCACCCCTCCACTTT
.	.	TRBV11-2	TRBJ2-7	CASSRGAGGKTTYEQYF	TGTGCCAGCAGCCGAGGGGCTGGGGGCAAAACAACCTACGAGCAGTACTTC
.	TRBD2	TRBV29-1	TRBJ2-3	CSVLETLAGPLTDTQYF	TGCAGCGTTCTCGAAACTTTAGCGGGACCACTAACAGATACGCAGTATTTT
.	TRBD2	TRBV4-1	TRBJ2-3	CASSQVSSGRAWGDTQYF	TGCGCCAGCAGCCAAGTCTCTAGCGGGAGGGCCTGGGGAGATACGCAGTATTTT
.	.	TRBV5-1	TRBJ2-5	CASSFKTPQETQYF	TGCGCCAGCAGCTTCAAGACTCCACAAGAGACCCAGTACTTC
.	TRBD2	TRBV7-2	TRBJ2-5	CASSLVPSGRARTHF	TGTGCCAGCAGCTTAGTCCCTAGCGGGAGGGCCCGCACGCACTTC
.	TRBD1	TRBV6-2/TRBV6-3	TRBJ2-5	CASTPLETGVRETQYF	TGTGCCAGCACCCCGCTGGAGACAGGGGTCCGGGAGACCCAGTACTTC
.	.	TRBV4-1	TRBJ1-5	CASSQEEPGGQPQHF	TGCGCCAGCAGCCAAGAGGAGCCAGGAGGGCAGCCCCAGCATTTT
.	TRBD2	TRBV6-2/TRBV6-3	TRBJ2-1	CASSLLGTRYNEQFF	TGTGCCAGCAGTTTACTCGGGACTAGATACAATGAGCAGTTCTTC
.	.	TRBV14	TRBJ2-1	CASSQGALNEQFF	TGTGCCAGCAGCCAAGGGGCCCTAAATGAGCAGTTCTTC
.	.	TRBV6-5	TRBJ1-4	CASSYSRVAGYEKLFF	TGTGCCAGCAGTTACTCGAGAGTGGCAGGCTATGAAAAACTGTTTTTT
.	TRBD1	TRBV11-2	TRBJ2-1	CASSSGTGLFDEQFF	TGTGCCAGCAGCTCAGGGACAGGGCTGTTCGATGAGCAGTTCTTC
.	TRBD1	TRBV6-5	TRBJ2-5	CASRRGQGFQETQYF	TGTGCCAGCAGACGGGGACAGGGGTTCCAAGAGACCCAGTACTTC
.	.	TRBV6-2/TRBV6-3	TRBJ2-5	CASSYIRGQTQYF	TGTGCCAGCAGTTACATCAGGGGTCAGACCCAGTACTTC
.	.	TRBV5-4	TRBJ2-5	CASSNRDLQETQYF	TGTGCCAGCAGCAACCGGGACTTACAAGAGACCCAGTACTTC
.	.	TRBV15	TRBJ2-1	CATSRDNIVWQFF	TGTGCCACCAGCAGAGATAATATAGTTTGGCAGTTCTTC
.	.	TRBV29-1	TRBJ2-2	CSVISRGHSGELFF	TGCAGCGTTATTTCACGGGGACACTCCGGGGAGCTGTTTTTT
.	TRBD2	TRBV6-5	TRBJ2-7	CAVLTSDSYEQYF	TGTGCCGTCCTCACTAGCGACTCCTACGAGCAGTACTTC
.	.	TRBV4-3	TRBJ2-2	CASSLQAGAGGELFF	TGCGCCAGCAGCCTCCAGGCGGGGGCGGGCGGGGAGCTGTTTTTT
.	.	TRBV6-2/TRBV6-3	TRBJ1-2	CASSPRTGSIDGYTF	TGTGCCAGCAGTCCCCGGACCGGGAGTATCGATGGCTACACCTTC
.	TRBD2	TRBV24-1	TRBJ2-2	CATSDLGTSEYVNTGELFF	TGTGCCACCAGTGATTTGGGGACTAGCGAATACGTGAACACCGGGGAGCTGTTTTTT
.	.	TRBV5-5	TRBJ1-1	CASSLLGPEAFF	TGTGCCAGCAGCCTTTTGGGCCCTGAAGCTTTCTTT
.	.	TRBV3-1/TRBV3-2	TRBJ2-7	CASRHQGAYEQYF	TGTGCCAGCAGACACCAGGGCGCCTACGAGCAGTACTTC
.	TRBD2	TRBV6-2/TRBV6-3	TRBJ2-4	CASSQRDGGDIQYF	TGTGCCAGCAGTCAGCGGGATGGGGGGGACATTCAGTACTTC
.	TRBD2	TRBV7-2	TRBJ2-1	CASSLGGAGGGLEQFF	TGTGCCAGCAGCTTAGGGGGAGCGGGAGGGGGCTTAGAGCAGTTCTTC
.	TRBD1	TRBV6-5	TRBJ2-3	CASSRQGVWTDTQYF	TGTGCCAGCAGTCGACAGGGCGTGTGGACAGATACGCAGTATTTT
.	.	TRBV4-3	TRBJ1-3	CASSQPGRPGGGNTIYF	TGCGCCAGCAGCCAACCGGGACGTCCGGGAGGTGGAAACACCATATATTTT
.	.	TRBV7-9	TRBJ1-1	CASSLGQESTEAFF	TGTGCCAGCAGCTTAGGACAGGAGAGCACTGAAGCTTTCTTT
.	.	TRBV5-6	TRBJ2-1	CASSRTVSSYNEQFF	TGTGCCAGCAGCCGGACAGTTAGCTCCTACAATGAGCAGTTCTTC
.	.	TRBV27	TRBJ1-5	CASSSVYDSNQPQHF	TGTGCCAGCAGTTCGGTCTATGATAGCAATCAGCCCCAGCATTTT
.	TRBD2	TRBV7-9	TRBJ2-5	CASSFVAGGGETQYF	TGTGCCAGCAGCTTCGTTGCGGGAGGAGGGGAGACCCAGTACTTC
once	TRBD1	TRBV13	TRBJ1-6	CASSAGTEYNSPLHF	TGTGCCAGCAGCGCGGGGACAGAGTATAATTCACCCCTCCACTTT
.	.	TRBV7-2	TRBJ2-3	CASSLGQGDWDTQYF	TGTGCCAGCAGCTTAGGGCAGGGGGACTGGGATACGCAGTATTTT
once	.	TRBV29-1	TRBJ2-1	CSVDLTQELSYNEQFF	TGCAGCGTTGATTTAACACAAGAATTATCCTACAATGAGCAGTTCTTC
.	.	TRBV11-2	TRBJ2-4	CASSALLEEAKNIQYF	TGTGCCAGCAGCGCCCTGTTAGAGGAAGCCAAAAACATTCAGTACTTC
.	TRBD2	TRBV5-6	TRBJ2-3	CASSLLRGGGAADTQYF	TGTGCCAGCAGCTTGTTAAGGGGCGGGGGTGCAGCAGATACGCAGTATTTT
.	TRBD1	TRBV19	TRBJ2-7	CASSQDRDLYEQYF	TGTGCCAGTAGCCAAGACAGGGATCTGTACGAGCAGTACTTC
.	TRBD1	TRBV7-2	TRBJ1-1	CASSLVLTGKTEAFF	TGTGCCAGCAGCTTAGTTCTGACAGGGAAAACTGAAGCTTTCTTT
.	.	TRBV4-1	TRBJ2-3	CASSQGLLSVGDTQYF	TGCGCCAGCAGCCAAGGACTCCTTTCCGTGGGAGATACGCAGTATTTT
.	.	TRBV7-2	TRBJ1-2	CASSLYSYGYTF	TGTGCCAGCAGCTTATATAGCTATGGCTACACCTTC
.	.	TRBV7-9	TRBJ1-1	CASSLSFVRGGAEAFF	TGTGCCAGCAGCTTATCTTTTGTGCGGGGTGGCGCTGAAGCTTTCTTT
.	.	TRBV27	TRBJ1-2	CASSRTSNYGYTF	TGTGCCAGCAGTCGGACATCGAACTATGGCTACACCTTC
.	TRBD2	TRBV7-8	TRBJ2-7	CASSPPGRGNYEQYF	TGTGCCAGCAGCCCCCCTGGGCGGGGGAACTACGAGCAGTACTTC
few	.	TRBV2	TRBJ1-6	CASQGDRNSPLHF	TGTGCCAGCCAAGGAGACAGAAATTCACCCCTCCACTTT
.	.	TRBV20-1	TRBJ1-1	CSASGRGVGAFF	TGCAGTGCTAGTGGTCGAGGAGTTGGGGCTTTCTTT